A selection of T cell receptor beta chains follows, all from one sample in a study of graft-versus-host responses after intestinal transplantation. Here immunoSEQ multiplex PCR was the method, and the copy in TCRdb shows in-frame clones only, minus some. This sample yields tens of thousands of clones, of which around nine tenths are seen a single time; 2% to 3% belongs to the top ten. The antigens for these receptors are not known. Here the sequenced sample was unstimulated CD4+ T cells sorted from spleen or lymph node cells, taken before transplant. The receptors were gathered from a human donor who was the organ donor for an intestinal transplant. Both conserved end residues are part of each CDR3. D genes are given only for firm matches. Size is stated for part of the rows, as once, few or many counts, or as a class when the clone is expanded.

TRBJ2-7,-,-,TRBV7-2,CASSLGFGSVSYEQYF,TGTGCCAGCAGCTTAGGCTTTGGTAGCGTCTCCTACGAGCAGTACTTC
TRBJ2-1,-,TRBD2,TRBV9,CASSLGLAGGYNEQFF,TGTGCCAGCAGCCTCGGACTAGCGGGTGGCTACAATGAGCAGTTCTTC
TRBJ2-1,-,TRBD1,TRBV7-3,CASSLTRGLNEQFF,TGTGCCAGCAGCTTAACCAGGGGGCTCAATGAGCAGTTCTTC
TRBJ1-5,-,TRBD1,TRBV28,CASSWDRNQPQHF,TGTGCCAGCAGTTGGGACAGGAATCAGCCCCAGCATTTT
TRBJ2-2,-,-,TRBV5-6,CASSLAGELFF,TGTGCCAGCAGCTTAGCCGGGGAGCTGTTTTTT
TRBJ1-1,-,-,TRBV19,CASSLSSEAFF,TGTGCCAGTAGTCTGAGTTCTGAAGCTTTCTTT
TRBJ2-2,-,TRBD2,TRBV19,CASSVLAGNTGELFF,TGTGCCAGTAGTGTGTTAGCGGGGAACACCGGGGAGCTGTTTTTT
TRBJ1-5,-,-,TRBV6-1,CASTRTIGQPQHF,TGTGCCAGCACTAGGACGATAGGCCAGCCCCAGCATTTT
TRBJ2-5,-,-,TRBV6-6,CASSYSDQETQYF,TGTGCCAGCAGTTACTCGGACCAAGAGACCCAGTACTTC
TRBJ2-7,-,-,TRBV19,CASSISTRAPYEQYF,TGTGCCAGTAGTATATCGACGCGGGCTCCCTACGAGCAGTACTTC
TRBJ1-1,once,-,TRBV6-5,CASRVIGLKNTEAFF,TGTGCCAGCAGGGTCATCGGACTGAAGAACACTGAAGCTTTCTTT
TRBJ1-1,-,-,TRBV30,CAGGIGVNTEAFF,TGTGCTGGAGGTATTGGGGTGAACACTGAAGCTTTCTTT
TRBJ2-5,-,-,TRBV5-5,CASSQVGASASQETQYF,TGTGCCAGCAGCCAAGTCGGGGCTAGTGCGTCGCAAGAGACCCAGTACTTC
TRBJ1-4,-,-,TRBV10-1,CASTGGQGSPTNEKLFF,TGCGCCAGCACTGGAGGGCAGGGCAGTCCAACTAATGAAAAACTGTTTTTT
TRBJ1-1,-,-,TRBV10-2,CASQANTEAFF,TGCGCCAGCCAGGCGAACACTGAAGCTTTCTTT
TRBJ1-1,-,TRBD1,TRBV19,CASGPGTGGEGTEAFF,TGTGCCAGTGGGCCCGGGACAGGGGGCGAAGGTACTGAAGCTTTCTTT
TRBJ1-2,-,TRBD1,TRBV10-3,CAISALQGLDGYTF,TGTGCCATCAGTGCCTTACAGGGGCTGGATGGCTACACCTTC
TRBJ1-1,-,TRBD1,TRBV7-2,CASSLTGGTEAFF,TGTGCCAGCAGCTTGACAGGGGGCACTGAAGCTTTCTTT
TRBJ2-2,-,-,TRBV29-1,CSAAGTSNTGELFF,TGCAGCGCGGCCGGCACCTCAAACACCGGGGAGCTGTTTTTT
TRBJ2-2,few,TRBD1,TRBV5-4,CASSLSVLGDRVYSGELFF,TGTGCCAGCAGCTTGTCTGTGTTGGGGGACAGGGTGTATTCCGGGGAGCTGTTTTTT
TRBJ1-6,-,-,TRBV25-1,CASSVTGDYNSPLHF,TGTGCCAGCAGTGTAACGGGCGACTATAATTCACCCCTCCACTTT
TRBJ2-1,-,TRBD2,TRBV6-5,CASSYELAGYNEQFF,TGTGCCAGCAGTTATGAGCTAGCGGGCTACAATGAGCAGTTCTTC
TRBJ2-7,-,TRBD1,TRBV4-3,CASSKTGADYEQYF,TGCGCCAGCAGTAAGACAGGGGCAGACTACGAGCAGTACTTC
TRBJ2-1,-,TRBD2,TRBV5-1,CASSFWTSGTSNEQFF,TGCGCCAGCAGCTTCTGGACTAGCGGGACAAGTAATGAGCAGTTCTTC
TRBJ2-5,-,-,TRBV6-1,CATRPDGPQETQYF,TGTGCCACTCGACCGGACGGCCCACAAGAGACCCAGTACTTC
TRBJ2-1,-,TRBD2,TRBV9,CASSPQAGGPDEQFF,TGTGCCAGCAGCCCCCAAGCGGGAGGGCCGGATGAGCAGTTCTTC
TRBJ2-7,-,TRBD2,TRBV5-1,CASSRSGRAEEQYF,TGCGCCAGCAGCCGTAGCGGGAGGGCCGAAGAGCAGTACTTC
TRBJ1-2,-,-,TRBV28,CASSFPAGTNYGYTF,TGTGCCAGCAGTTTTCCAGCGGGGACCAACTATGGCTACACCTTC
TRBJ1-2,-,-,TRBV7-6,CASSSPGTGGYTF,TGTGCCAGCAGCTCACCCGGGACGGGTGGCTACACCTTC